Listed below are T cell receptor beta chains from one sample, sequenced in a study of T cells after yellow fever vaccination. TCRdb re-called the 5' RACE reads through MiXCR, storing one row per CDR3 protein. The sample has 320,000 or so distinct CDR3 sequences, less than 9.5% seen once. The sample here was PBMCs, taken about 49 days after the first yellow fever vaccination. The source is a man younger than 35 who received the YFV17D yellow fever vaccine. The CDR3 runs from the conserved cysteine through the conserved F or W.

TRBJ1-2 | TRBV14 | CASSDRGSYGYTF
TRBJ1-6 | TRBV5-6 | CASSLGIGPLHF
TRBJ2-1 | TRBV4-1 | CASSQDGGGAREQFF
TRBJ1-4 | TRBV15 | CATSRGPNEKLFF
TRBJ2-1 | TRBV11-2 | CASSRNSLDRTTDNEQFF
TRBJ2-2 | TRBV12-3/TRBV12-4 | CASRPGPNTGELFF
TRBJ2-7 | TRBV5-1 | CASRAGTGHYEQYF
TRBJ2-7 | TRBV3-1 | CASSQGKLWGDEQYF
TRBJ1-5 | TRBV6-2/TRBV6-3 | CASSYQYSNQPQHF
TRBJ2-5 | TRBV11-1 | CASSRELAGALQETQYF
TRBJ2-2 | TRBV6-5 | CASSPGGGELFF
TRBJ2-7 | TRBV6-5 | CASIKGYEQYF
TRBJ1-1 | TRBV4-3 | CASSRRETNTEAFF
TRBJ2-3 | TRBV7-9 | CASSSTGPSQYF
TRBJ2-5 | TRBV4-3 | CASSQGGGFVETQYF
TRBJ1-2 | TRBV6-1 | CASSLPNYGYTF
TRBJ2-7 | TRBV30 | CAWSPDSYEQYF
TRBJ2-5 | TRBV7-2 | CASSPPAGRETQYF
TRBJ2-3 | TRBV20-1 | CSARDSSGTQYF
TRBJ1-5 | TRBV6-1 | CASSEGGGGGRPQHF
TRBJ1-6 | TRBV18 | CASSPTSQGENSPLHF
TRBJ2-5 | TRBV7-6 | CASSLYIGETQYF
TRBJ1-3 | TRBV7-2 | CASREGVSGNTIYF
TRBJ2-3 | TRBV27 | CASRISGASTDTQYF
TRBJ2-2 | TRBV9 | CASSLQSVRAGELFF
TRBJ2-1 | TRBV7-7 | CASSFRPNNEQFF
TRBJ2-5 | TRBV18 | CASSSGTTTYPYQETQYF
TRBJ2-2 | TRBV6-2/TRBV6-3 | CASSRLALLNTGELFF
TRBJ2-3 | TRBV5-1 | CASTDTQYF
TRBJ1-5 | TRBV20-1 | CSAAPGGPQPQHF
TRBJ2-7 | TRBV27 | CASSPTQVSYEQYF
TRBJ1-2 | TRBV5-1 | CASSLGGYYGYTF
TRBJ1-1 | TRBV7-3 | CASSLRRGGNTEAFF
TRBJ2-1 | TRBV7-2 | CATPNEGGRYNEQFF
TRBJ2-2 | TRBV27 | CASSLATNTGELFF
TRBJ2-1 | TRBV18 | CASSSQEVEQFF
TRBJ2-7 | TRBV18 | CASSPFVRGDGGQYF
TRBJ2-2 | TRBV7-2 | CASSFRPAGELFF
TRBJ2-3 | TRBV7-2 | CASSPGTGDTQYF
TRBJ2-1 | TRBV6-2/TRBV6-3 | CASRDRSEGGSYNEQFF
TRBJ2-5 | TRBV4-2 | CASSQDSAGGRETQYF
TRBJ2-5 | TRBV18 | CASSPRDRMGETQYF
TRBJ2-1 | TRBV5-1 | CASSMGAVYNEQFF
TRBJ2-7 | TRBV27 | CASGRSEQYF
TRBJ2-2 | TRBV11-2 | CASSPLPGGAGNTGELFF
TRBJ2-7 | TRBV3-1 | CASSQDRAPEQQYF
TRBJ2-5 | TRBV29-1 | CSVVPGVETQYF
TRBJ1-2 | TRBV6-6 | CASRGQDYGYTF
TRBJ2-3 | TRBV14 | CASSQGWDSTLSTDTQYF
TRBJ2-1 | TRBV11-2 | CASSFGLADYNEQFF
TRBJ2-1 | TRBV7-8 | CASSLKEQFF
TRBJ1-6 | TRBV12-3/TRBV12-4 | CASSNTASSYNSPLHF
TRBJ2-3 | TRBV7-2 | CASSQAVRGTDTQYF
TRBJ1-6 | TRBV7-2 | CASSLAKRALHF
TRBJ2-5 | TRBV4-2 | CASSQELAGGVEETQYF
TRBJ1-1 | TRBV10-3 | CAISESTGRWVNTEAFF
TRBJ1-3 | TRBV12-3/TRBV12-4 | CASSFADSRGNTIYF